The present T cell receptor beta chain was sequenced within a study of blood T cell repertoires in COVID-19. The method was immunoSEQ multiplex PCR; TCRdb's version includes in-frame clones alone and lacks a portion of them. The sample contains roughly 20,000 clones, about nine tenths of which appear only once. The CDR3 has 14 amino acids. Germline-derived CDR1 and CDR2 are SEHNR and FQNEAQ (reference sequence). Between the trimmed V and J ends, which lost 1 base and 7 bases, there was a span of 11 bases. The receptor's source is a human donor with active COVID-19. The donor label of this sample is uncertain. Sequencing was carried out using peripheral blood. This chain connects TRBV7-9 to TRBJ1-5; perhaps TRBD1 as D (5 bases). The chain's CDR3 is CASSLGQGGQPQHF. The DNA of the CDR3 is TGTGCCAGCAGCTTAGGGCAGGGAGGGCAGCCCCAGCATTTT.